Reported below is one T cell receptor beta chain. Its specificity is unknown. The germline gives CDR1 SEHNR, CDR2 FQNEAQ (reference sequence). The CDR3 is made up of 11 amino acids. The V and J ends lost 1 base and 10 bases respectively, with 5 bases between them. These data belong to a study of CD8+ T cells in alopecia areata. Points from the study as a whole: The study found higher clonality in lesional than normal scalp, especially in alopecia totalis/universalis. Within the top 100, expanded CD8+ clones significantly decreased with tofacitinib, as did scalp clonality.

cDNA prepared by RNA extraction and subsequent reverse transcription served as the template for sequencing. Assay: immunoSEQ multiplex PCR; the TCRdb copy retains only in-frame clones and omits some. The table shows hundreds of thousands of clones, with approximately 65% occurring only once. Treatment denoted: oral pan-JAK inhibitor, 5-10 mg twice daily. The investigators collected lesional scalp punch biopsies and peripheral blood from alopecia areata patients. The chain combines TRBV7-9 with TRBJ2-1; D not certain. This clonotype was obtained from a human donor with alopecia areata. Sample: CD4+ T cells sorted from blood, taken around week 44, from a patient treated with tofacitinib. CDR3 coding DNA: TGTGCCAGCAGCTTAGGGCGGGAGCAGTTCTTC. It codes for CASSLGREQFF.